The T cell receptor (beta chain) described here comes from a study of vaccination effects on CD4 cells after COVID-19. Study overall: The median interval between the second dose and post-vaccine sampling was 72 days.

The culture ran for around nine days, and then CD4+ T cells were isolated. Participants were given two doses of BNT162b2 or mRNA-1273 vaccine. Days 3 and 7 were when half the medium was replaced with IL-2 medium. TCRdb keeps only in-frame clones here, not all; method: immunoSEQ multiplex PCR. The sample includes about 39,000 clones, 65% to 75% of them seen just once. Concerning this clone itself: What it binds is not known.

The CDR3 totals 16 residues. The germline CDR1 and CDR2 sequences are SGHRS and YFSETQ. V was pared by 4 bases and J by 0 bases, with 14 bases between. The chain couples TRBV5-1 to TRBJ2-1; D is unclear. This clonotype originated in a human donor who received a COVID-19 vaccine. The source was CD4+ T cells from PBMCs cultured without peptide, collected after COVID-19 vaccination. CDR3 sequence reads: CASSASSSGSYNEQFF. The CDR3 DNA reads as TGCGCCAGCAGCGCATCTTCCTCCGGCTCCTACAATGAGCAGTTCTTC. Full variable domain (rest looked up from reference TRBV5-1 and TRBJ2-1): KAGVTQTPRYLIKTRGQQVTLSCSPISGHRSVSWYQQTPGQGLQFLFEYFSETQRNKGNFPGRFSGRQFSNSRSEMNVSTLELGDSALYLCASSASSSGSYNEQFFGPGTRLTVL.